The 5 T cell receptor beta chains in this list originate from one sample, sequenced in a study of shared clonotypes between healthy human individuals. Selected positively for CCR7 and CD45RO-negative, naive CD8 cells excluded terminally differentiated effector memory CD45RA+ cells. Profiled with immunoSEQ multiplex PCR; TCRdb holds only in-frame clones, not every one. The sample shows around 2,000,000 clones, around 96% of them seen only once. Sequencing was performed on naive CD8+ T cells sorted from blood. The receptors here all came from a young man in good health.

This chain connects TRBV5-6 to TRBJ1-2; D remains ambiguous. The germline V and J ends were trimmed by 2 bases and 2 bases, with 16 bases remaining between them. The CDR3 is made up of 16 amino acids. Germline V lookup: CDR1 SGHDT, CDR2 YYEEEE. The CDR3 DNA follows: TGTGCCAGCAGCTTTTTAACTCACCTACCCAACTATGGCTACACCTTC. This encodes CASSFLTHLPNYGYTF.

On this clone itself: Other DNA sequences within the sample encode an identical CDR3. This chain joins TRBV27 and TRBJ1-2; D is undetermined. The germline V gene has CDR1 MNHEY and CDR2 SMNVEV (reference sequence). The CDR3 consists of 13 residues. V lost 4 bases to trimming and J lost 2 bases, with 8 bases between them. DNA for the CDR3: TGTGCCAGCAGTTCCGGGTCAAACTATGGCTACACCTTC. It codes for CASSSGSNYGYTF.

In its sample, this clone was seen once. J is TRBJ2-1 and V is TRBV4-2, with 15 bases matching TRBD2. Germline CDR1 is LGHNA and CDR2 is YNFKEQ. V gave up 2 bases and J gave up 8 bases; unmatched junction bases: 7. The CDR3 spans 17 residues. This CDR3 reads CASSQPGLAGGHDEQFF. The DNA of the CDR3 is TGTGCCAGCAGCCAACCGGGACTAGCGGGGGGCCACGATGAGCAGTTCTTC.

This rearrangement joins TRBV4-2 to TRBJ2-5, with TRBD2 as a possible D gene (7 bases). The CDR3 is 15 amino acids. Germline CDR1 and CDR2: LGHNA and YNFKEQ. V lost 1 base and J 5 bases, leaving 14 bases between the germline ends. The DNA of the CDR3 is TGTGCCAGCAGCCAAGGGCGGGGGCAGGGGGAGACCCAGTACTTC. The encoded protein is CASSQGRGQGETQYF.

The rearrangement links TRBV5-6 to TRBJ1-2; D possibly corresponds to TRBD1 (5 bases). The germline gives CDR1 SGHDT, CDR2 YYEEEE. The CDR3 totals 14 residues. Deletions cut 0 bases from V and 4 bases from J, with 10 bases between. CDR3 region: CASSLGDLVYGYTF. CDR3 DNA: TGTGCCAGCAGCTTGGGGGACCTTGTCTATGGCTACACCTTC.